The 9 T cell receptor beta chains below come from one sample, sequenced in a study of shared clonotypes between healthy human individuals. Only in-frame clones appear in the TCRdb table, and some are missing; sequencing was by immunoSEQ multiplex PCR. The table has roughly 2.6 million clones, approximately 90% seen once; the top ten hold 0.13% to 0.15%. The sample consisted of naive CD4+ T cells sorted from blood. Described subset: CD45RA+ positively selected. These TCRs come from a man younger than 35 in good health.

The chain carries TRBV5-1 and TRBJ1-2; TRBD1 matches at 7 bases. Per germline, CDR1 SGHRS and CDR2 YFSETQ. The CDR3 extends over 17 amino acids. The junction had 17 bases not matched to a gene; V was cut back by 2 bases and J by 7 bases. The CDR3 here is CASSLGAGQADFSGYTF. The CDR3 DNA is TGCGCCAGCAGCTTAGGGGCCGGACAGGCGGATTTCTCTGGCTACACCTTC.

This chain joins TRBV19 and TRBJ2-7, with D perhaps TRBD2 (6 bases). In germline, CDR1 is LNHDA, CDR2 SQIVND (reference sequence). This CDR3 is built from 15 residues. Trimming stripped 1 base from V and 6 bases from J, with 16 bases between. CDR3 DNA sequence: TGTGCCAGTAGTATAGCCCGACTAGGCGGGCGCGAGCAGTACTTC. Translated: CASSIARLGGREQYF.

The chain couples TRBV5-1 to TRBJ2-3; D not certain. The length of the CDR3 is 15 residues. The V end lost 5 bases, the J end lost 2 bases, and 15 bases lay between the germline ends. Germline loops: CDR1 SGHRS, CDR2 YFSETQ. CDR3 coding DNA: TGCGCCAGCAGGATTTCGGACGGCATCACAGATACGCAGTATTTT. This translates into CASRISDGITDTQYF.

As for this clone: Other nucleotide sequences in the sample specify the same CDR3. V gene TRBV30 combines with J gene TRBJ2-3; the D is unclear. This CDR3 comprises 12 residues. Trimming took 1 base from V and 2 from J, leaving 4 bases between them. The germline V gene encodes CDR1 GTSNPN and CDR2 SVGIG (reference sequence). The CDR3 sequence: CAWSADTDTQYF. The CDR3 DNA is TGTGCCTGGAGTGCGGACACAGATACGCAGTATTTT.

The chain is built from TRBV7-2 and TRBJ2-5; a possible D gene is TRBD1 (6 bases). The DNA end favors TRBJ2-7, so the J call may be wrong. This CDR3 is built from 14 residues. Per germline, CDR1 SGHTA and CDR2 FQGNSA. The CDR3: CASSLRTGLDEQYF. The CDR3 DNA follows: TGTGCCAGCAGCTTACGCACAGGGCTCGACGAGCAGTACTTC.

V usage is TRBV25-1 and J usage is TRBJ2-3; no reliable D call. Trimming shortened V by 2 bases and J by 2 bases, and 11 bases separated the two germline ends. This CDR3 spans 15 amino acids. CDR1 MGHDK and CDR2 SYGVNS come from the germline V gene. CDR3: CASSELGWDTDTQYF. In nucleotides, the CDR3 is TGTGCCAGCAGTGAACTTGGGTGGGACACAGATACGCAGTATTTT.

This chain joins TRBV4-1 and TRBJ2-3; D possibly corresponds to TRBD1 (7 bases). The CDR3 is 15 amino acids. V was shortened by 5 bases and J by 0 bases, with 12 bases between the two germline ends. Germline loops: CDR1 MGHRA, CDR2 YSYEKL. The DNA of the CDR3 is TGCGCCAGCAGCAAGACAGGGACTAGCACAGATACGCAGTATTTT. This encodes CASSKTGTSTDTQYF.

This clone was picked up one time. The V call is TRBV10-3, the J call TRBJ2-2; 11 positions agree with TRBD2. The CDR3 contains 15 residues. The germline V gene encodes CDR1 ENHRY and CDR2 SYGVKD. The trim removed 6 bases at V and 5 bases at J, leaving 5 bases unmatched. The CDR3 DNA sequence: TGTGCCATCAGCGAACTAGCGGGAGATACCGGGGAGCTGTTTTTT. Its translation: CAISELAGDTGELFF.

The rearrangement links TRBV10-3 to TRBJ2-3, with D perhaps matching TRBD2 (6 bases). Germline CDR1 is ENHRY and CDR2 is SYGVKD. V shed 2 bases and J shed 5 bases, with 8 bases lying between them. The CDR3 runs 13 residues. In DNA form, the CDR3 reads TGTGCCATCAGTGAGGGGGAGGTAGATACGCAGTATTTT. This gives the protein CAISEGEVDTQYF.